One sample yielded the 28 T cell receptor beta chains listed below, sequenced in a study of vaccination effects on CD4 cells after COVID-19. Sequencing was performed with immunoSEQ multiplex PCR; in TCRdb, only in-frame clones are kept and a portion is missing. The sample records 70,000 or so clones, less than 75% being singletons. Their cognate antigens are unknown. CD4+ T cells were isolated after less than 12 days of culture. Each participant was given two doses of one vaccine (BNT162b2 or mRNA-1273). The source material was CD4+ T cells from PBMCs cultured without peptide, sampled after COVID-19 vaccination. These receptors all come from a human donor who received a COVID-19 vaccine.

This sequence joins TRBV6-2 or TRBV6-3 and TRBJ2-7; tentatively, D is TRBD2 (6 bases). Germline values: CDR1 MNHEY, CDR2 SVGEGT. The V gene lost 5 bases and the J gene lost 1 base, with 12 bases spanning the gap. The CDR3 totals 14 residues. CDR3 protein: CASSRGTLSYEQYV. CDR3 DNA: TGTGCCAGCAGTCGGGGGACGCTTTCCTACGAGCAGTACGTC.

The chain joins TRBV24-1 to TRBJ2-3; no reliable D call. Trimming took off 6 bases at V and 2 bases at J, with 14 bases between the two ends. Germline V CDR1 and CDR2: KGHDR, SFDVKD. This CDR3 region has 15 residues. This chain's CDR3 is CATSSRHGPTDTQYF. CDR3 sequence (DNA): TGTGCCACCAGTTCGAGACACGGACCCACAGATACGCAGTATTTT.

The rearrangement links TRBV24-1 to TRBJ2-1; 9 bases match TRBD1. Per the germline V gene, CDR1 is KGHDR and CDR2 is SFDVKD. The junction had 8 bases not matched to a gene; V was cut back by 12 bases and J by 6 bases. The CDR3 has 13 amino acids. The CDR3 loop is CARADRGPNEQFF. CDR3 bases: TGTGCCCGGGCGGACAGGGGCCCCAATGAGCAGTTCTTC.

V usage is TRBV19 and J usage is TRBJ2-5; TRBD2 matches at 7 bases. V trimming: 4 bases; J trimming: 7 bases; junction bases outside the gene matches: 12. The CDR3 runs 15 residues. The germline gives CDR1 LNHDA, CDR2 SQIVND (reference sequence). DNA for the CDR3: TGTGCCAGTAGTAAGATAGAAGCGGGGTCCGGGACCCAGTACTTC. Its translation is CASSKIEAGSGTQYF. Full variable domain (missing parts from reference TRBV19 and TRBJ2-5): DGGITQSPKYLFRKEGQNVTLSCEQNLNHDAMYWYRQDPGQGLRLIYYSQIVNDFQKGDIAEGYSVSREKKESFPLTVTSAQKNPTAFYLCASSKIEAGSGTQYFGPGTRLLVL.

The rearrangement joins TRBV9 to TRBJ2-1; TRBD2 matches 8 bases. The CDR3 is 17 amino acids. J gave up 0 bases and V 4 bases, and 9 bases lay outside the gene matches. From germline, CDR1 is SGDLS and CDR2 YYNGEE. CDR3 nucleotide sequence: TGTGCCAGCAGCTCTAGCGGGCGGGGGAGCTCCTACAATGAGCAGTTCTTC. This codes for CASSSSGRGSSYNEQFF.

CDR3 nucleotide sequence: TGTGCCAGCAGCTTAGGGGGGACTAGCGGGGGGCAAGAGACCCAGTACTTC. It translates to CASSLGGTSGGQETQYF. The chain joins TRBV11-2 to TRBJ2-5; 15 nucleotides line up with TRBD2. This CDR3 comprises 17 residues. The V gene end was trimmed by 1 base and the J gene end by 2 bases; junction bases not matched to a gene: 2. Per germline, CDR1 SGHAT and CDR2 FQNNGV.

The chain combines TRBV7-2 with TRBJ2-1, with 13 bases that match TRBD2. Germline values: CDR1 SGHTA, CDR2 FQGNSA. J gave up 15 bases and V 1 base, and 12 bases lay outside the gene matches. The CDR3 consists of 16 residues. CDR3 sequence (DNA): TGTGCCAGCAGCTTAGTTTCAACTAGCGGGGGGGCCCGTCTGTTCTTC. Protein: CASSLVSTSGGARLFF.

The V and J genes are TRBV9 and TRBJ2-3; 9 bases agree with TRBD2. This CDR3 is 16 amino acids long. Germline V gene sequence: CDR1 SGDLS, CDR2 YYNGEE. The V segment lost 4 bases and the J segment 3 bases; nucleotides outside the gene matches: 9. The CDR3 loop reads CASSPRGSGGTDTQYF. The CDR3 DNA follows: TGTGCCAGCAGCCCACGAGGTAGCGGGGGAACAGATACGCAGTATTTT.

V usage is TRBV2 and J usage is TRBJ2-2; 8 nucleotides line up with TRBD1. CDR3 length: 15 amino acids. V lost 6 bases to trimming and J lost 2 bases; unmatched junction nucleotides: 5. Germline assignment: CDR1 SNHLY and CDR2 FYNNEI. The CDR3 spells CASSLQGANTGELFF. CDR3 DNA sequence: TGTGCCAGCAGCCTCCAGGGGGCAAACACCGGGGAGCTGTTTTTT.

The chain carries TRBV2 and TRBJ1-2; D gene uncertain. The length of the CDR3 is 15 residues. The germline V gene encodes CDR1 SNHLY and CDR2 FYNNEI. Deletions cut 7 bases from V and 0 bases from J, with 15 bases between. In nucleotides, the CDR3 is TGTGCCAGCAAGTACCGAGCCGACGCTAACTATGGCTACACCTTC. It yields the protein CASKYRADANYGYTF.

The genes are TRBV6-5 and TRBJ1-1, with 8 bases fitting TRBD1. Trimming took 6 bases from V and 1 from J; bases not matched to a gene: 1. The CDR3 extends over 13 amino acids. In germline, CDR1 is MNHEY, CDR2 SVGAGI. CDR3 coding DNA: TGTGCCAGCAGAGGGACAGGGAACACTGAAGCTTTCTTT. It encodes CASRGTGNTEAFF.

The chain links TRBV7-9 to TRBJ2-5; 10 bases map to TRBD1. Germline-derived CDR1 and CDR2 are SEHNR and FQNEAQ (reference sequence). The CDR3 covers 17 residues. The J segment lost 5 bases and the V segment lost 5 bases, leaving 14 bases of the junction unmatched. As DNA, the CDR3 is TGTGCCAGCAGCCTCTCCAGGACAGGGGGAAGGAGGGAGACCCAGTACTTC. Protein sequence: CASSLSRTGGRRETQYF.

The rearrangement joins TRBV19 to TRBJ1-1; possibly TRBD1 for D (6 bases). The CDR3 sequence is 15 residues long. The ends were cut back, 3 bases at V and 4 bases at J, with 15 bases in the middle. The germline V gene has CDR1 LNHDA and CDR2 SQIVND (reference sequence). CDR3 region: CASSMDAGALTEAFF. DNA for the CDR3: TGTGCCAGTAGTATGGACGCGGGGGCGCTCACTGAAGCTTTCTTT. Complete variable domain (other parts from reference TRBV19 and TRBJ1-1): DGGITQSPKYLFRKEGQNVTLSCEQNLNHDAMYWYRQDPGQGLRLIYYSQIVNDFQKGDIAEGYSVSREKKESFPLTVTSAQKNPTAFYLCASSMDAGALTEAFFGQGTRLTVV.

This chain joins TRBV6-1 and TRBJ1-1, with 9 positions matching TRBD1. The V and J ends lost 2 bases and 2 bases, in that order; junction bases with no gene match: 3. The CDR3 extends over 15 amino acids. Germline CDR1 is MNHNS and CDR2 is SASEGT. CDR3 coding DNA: TGTGCCAGCAGTGAACACAGGGGGCATAACACTGAAGCTTTCTTT. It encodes CASSEHRGHNTEAFF.

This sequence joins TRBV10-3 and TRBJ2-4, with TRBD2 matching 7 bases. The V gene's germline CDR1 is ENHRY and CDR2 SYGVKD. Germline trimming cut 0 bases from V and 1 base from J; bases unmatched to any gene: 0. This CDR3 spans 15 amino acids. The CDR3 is CAISESGGAKNIQYF. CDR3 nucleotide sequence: TGTGCCATCAGTGAGTCGGGGGGGGCCAAAAACATTCAGTACTTC.

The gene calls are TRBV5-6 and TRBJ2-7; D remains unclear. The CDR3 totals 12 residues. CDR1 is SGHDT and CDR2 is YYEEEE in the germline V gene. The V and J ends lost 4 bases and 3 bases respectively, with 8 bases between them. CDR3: CASSIGLYEQYV. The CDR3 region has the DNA TGTGCCAGCAGCATCGGGCTCTACGAGCAGTACGTC.

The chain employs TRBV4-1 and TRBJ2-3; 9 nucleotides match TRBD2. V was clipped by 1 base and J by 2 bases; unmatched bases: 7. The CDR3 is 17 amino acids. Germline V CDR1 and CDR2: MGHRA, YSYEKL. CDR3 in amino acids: CASSQGGSGGPTDTQYF. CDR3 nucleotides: TGCGCCAGCAGCCAAGGGGGTAGCGGGGGCCCCACAGATACGCAGTATTTT.

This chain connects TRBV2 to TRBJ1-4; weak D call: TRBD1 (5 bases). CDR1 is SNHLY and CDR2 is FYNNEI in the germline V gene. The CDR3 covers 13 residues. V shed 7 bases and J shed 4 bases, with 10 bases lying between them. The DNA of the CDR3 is TGTGCCAGCACTAGGGGAAGTAATGAAAAACTGTTTTTT. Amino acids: CASTRGSNEKLFF.

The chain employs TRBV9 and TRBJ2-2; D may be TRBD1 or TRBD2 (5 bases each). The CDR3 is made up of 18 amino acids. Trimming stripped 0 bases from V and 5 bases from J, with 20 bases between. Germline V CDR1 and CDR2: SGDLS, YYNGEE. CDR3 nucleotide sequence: TGTGCCAGCAGCGTAGAAAGGGGTCGTTTGGGGACGACCGGGGAGCTGTTTTTT. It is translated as CASSVERGRLGTTGELFF.

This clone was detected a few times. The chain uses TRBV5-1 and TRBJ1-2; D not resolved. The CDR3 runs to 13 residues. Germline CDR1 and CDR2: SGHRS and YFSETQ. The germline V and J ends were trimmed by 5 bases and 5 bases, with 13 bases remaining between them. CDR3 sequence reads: CASSYQETYGYTF. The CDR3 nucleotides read TGCGCCAGCAGTTATCAAGAAACGTATGGCTACACCTTC.

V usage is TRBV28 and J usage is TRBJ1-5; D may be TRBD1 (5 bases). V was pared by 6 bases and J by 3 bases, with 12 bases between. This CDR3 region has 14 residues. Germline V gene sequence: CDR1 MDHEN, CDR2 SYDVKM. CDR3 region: CASSLGRVNQPQHF. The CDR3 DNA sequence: TGTGCCAGCAGCTTGGGACGGGTCAATCAGCCCCAGCATTTT.

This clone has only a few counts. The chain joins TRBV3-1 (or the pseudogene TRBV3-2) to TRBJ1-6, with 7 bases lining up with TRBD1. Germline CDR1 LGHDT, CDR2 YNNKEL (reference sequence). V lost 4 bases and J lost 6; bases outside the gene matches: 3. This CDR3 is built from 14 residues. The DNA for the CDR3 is TGTGCCAGCAGCCGATACAGGGGTAATTCACCCCTCCACTTT. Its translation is CASSRYRGNSPLHF.

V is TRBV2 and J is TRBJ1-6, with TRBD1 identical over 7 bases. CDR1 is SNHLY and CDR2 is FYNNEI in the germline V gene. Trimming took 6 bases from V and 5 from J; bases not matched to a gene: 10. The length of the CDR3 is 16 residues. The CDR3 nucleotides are TGTGCCAGCAGCGGGGACAGCCAAAAAAATAATTCACCCCTCCACTTT. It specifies CASSGDSQKNNSPLHF.

CDR3 bases: TGTGCCAGCACGAAGAGGCCTCCGGGACGGGAACCCTACGAGCAGTACGTC. Its protein is CASTKRPPGREPYEQYV. The genes are TRBV19 and TRBJ2-7; D may be TRBD1 or TRBD2 (5 bases each). Germline V gene data show CDR1 as LNHDA and CDR2 as SQIVND (reference sequence). This CDR3 spans 17 amino acids. The germline V and J ends were trimmed by 9 bases and 2 bases, with 26 bases remaining between them.

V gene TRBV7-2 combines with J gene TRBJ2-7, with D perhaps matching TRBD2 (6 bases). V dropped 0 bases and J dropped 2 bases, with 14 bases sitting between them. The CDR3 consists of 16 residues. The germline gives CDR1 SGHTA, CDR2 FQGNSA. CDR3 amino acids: CASSLASQGGAYEQYV. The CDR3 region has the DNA TGTGCCAGCAGCTTAGCATCTCAGGGAGGCGCCTACGAGCAGTACGTC.

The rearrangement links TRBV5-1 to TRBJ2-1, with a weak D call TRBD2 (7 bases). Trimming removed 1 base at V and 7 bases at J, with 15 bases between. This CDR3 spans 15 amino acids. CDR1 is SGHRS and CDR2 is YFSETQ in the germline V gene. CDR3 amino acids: CASSLTRGGLNEQFF. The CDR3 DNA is TGCGCCAGCAGCTTGACGAGGGGGGGCCTGAATGAGCAGTTCTTC.

CDR3 DNA: TGCGCCAGCAGCGCCGGGCCAGCGGGGGGCGGGGAGACCCAGTACTTC. Protein sequence: CASSAGPAGGGETQYF. The chain has TRBV5-1 and TRBJ2-5; 9 bases are shared with TRBD2. From germline, CDR1 is SGHRS and CDR2 YFSETQ. This CDR3 is built from 16 residues. Trimming took 4 bases from V and 5 from J; bases not matched to a gene: 12.

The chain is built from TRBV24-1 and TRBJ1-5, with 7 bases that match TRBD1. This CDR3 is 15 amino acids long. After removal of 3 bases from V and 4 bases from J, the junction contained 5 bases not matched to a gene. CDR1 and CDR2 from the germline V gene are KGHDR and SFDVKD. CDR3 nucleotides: TGTGCCACCAGTGATGCCGGGACAGATAATCAGCCCCAGCATTTT. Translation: CATSDAGTDNQPQHF.